The TCR beta chain described here comes from a study of cytomegalovirus exposure and HLA in healthy donors. Study conclusions and caveats: V- and J-gene trimming in TCR beta was tied to a missense DCLRE1C variant by an analysis performed later.

Worth noting for this clone: As yet, its antigen is unknown.

Both 60 Vbeta primers and 13 Jbeta primers went into the PCR. Only in-frame clones appear in the TCRdb table, and some are missing; sequencing was by immunoSEQ multiplex PCR. Here the sample spans tens of thousands of clones, approximately 89% being singletons. The CDR3 has 15 residues. V was clipped by 3 bases and J by 11 bases; unmatched bases: 15. Germline lookup yields CDR1 SGHNT and CDR2 YYREEE (reference sequence). The sample comprised PBMCs. The genes are TRBV5-4 and TRBJ1-1, with 8 bases lining up with TRBD1. This clonotype originated in a man aged 25-40 years in good health and CMV-seropositive. DNA for the CDR3: TGTGCCAGCAGCTCGATCCAAGGGACAGGCAACGATGCTTTCTTT. It codes for CASSSIQGTGNDAFF.